Listed here are 5 T cell receptor beta chains from one sample, sequenced in a study of blood T cell repertoires in COVID-19. The method was immunoSEQ multiplex PCR; TCRdb's version includes in-frame clones alone and lacks a portion of them. This sample carries about 180,000 clones, roughly 85% of them seen once, and the ten largest clones take approximately 10%. The sample taken for sequencing was peripheral blood. These receptors all come from a human donor with active or convalescent COVID-19. The donor label of this sample is uncertain.

The rearrangement links TRBV6-5 to TRBJ1-2; tentatively, D is TRBD1 (6 bases). The germline gives CDR1 MNHEY, CDR2 SVGAGI. The V end lost 2 bases, the J end lost 3 bases, and 13 bases lay between the germline ends. The CDR3 length is 15 residues. The CDR3 loop reads CASSYGLGGDYGYTF. In nucleotides, the CDR3 is TGTGCCAGCAGTTACGGACTAGGGGGAGACTATGGCTACACCTTC.

This chain joins TRBV2 and TRBJ1-1; 8 bases line up with TRBD1. The CDR3 has 13 residues. V shed 8 bases and J 3 bases; nucleotides not matched to a gene: 5. Germline assignment: CDR1 SNHLY and CDR2 FYNNEI. CDR3 loop: CASRGQEDTEAFF. The CDR3 DNA sequence: TGTGCCAGCCGGGGACAGGAGGACACTGAAGCTTTCTTT.

This sequence joins TRBV9 and TRBJ1-5; TRBD1 might be the D (5 bases). This CDR3 contains 13 residues. Trimming took off 4 bases at V and 6 bases at J, with 11 bases between the two ends. Germline V gene lookup returns CDR1 SGDLS and CDR2 YYNGEE. CDR3 residues: CASSQDIFQPQHF. In DNA, the CDR3 is TGTGCCAGCAGCCAGGACATCTTTCAGCCCCAGCATTTT. Together with reference TRBV9 and TRBJ1-5, the CDR3 gives the full variable domain: DSGVTQTPKHLITATGQRVTLRCSPRSGDLSVYWYQQSLDQGLQFLIQYYNGEERAKGNILERFSAQQFPDLHSELNLSSLELGDSALYFCASSQDIFQPQHFGDGTRLSIL.

In DNA, the CDR3 is TGTGCCAGCAGGCCCATAACTACAATAAGGGGGCGGAAAGAGACCCAGTACTTC. This codes for CASRPITTIRGRKETQYF. The chain employs TRBV11-2 and TRBJ2-5; 7 bases are shared with TRBD1. CDR1 and CDR2 from the germline V gene are SGHAT and FQNNGV. The CDR3 loop spans 18 amino acids. J was trimmed by 3 bases and V by 6 bases; bases with no gene match: 19.

This chain connects TRBV6-2 or TRBV6-3 to TRBJ1-6; a weak D match, TRBD1 (6 bases). The CDR3 runs 14 residues. Germline-derived CDR1 and CDR2 are MNHEY and SVGEGT. The V end lost 6 bases, the J end lost 7 bases, and 13 bases lay between the germline ends. The CDR3 sequence is CASSRLQGNSPLHF. The DNA for the CDR3 is TGTGCCAGCAGCCGTCTACAGGGAAATTCACCCCTCCACTTT.